These 13 T cell receptor beta chains were all obtained from the same sample, sequenced in a study of T cell responses to AZD1222 COVID-19 vaccine. The data were produced by immunoSEQ multiplex PCR, yet TCRdb's version contains in-frame clones alone and is incomplete. The sample contains 180,000 or so clones, 85% to 95% of which appear only once. Specimen: peripheral blood, collected on day 0 of AZD1222 vaccination. These receptors all stem from an adult in good health.

J is TRBJ1-6 and V is TRBV30; no firm D call. The germline V gene encodes CDR1 GTSNPN and CDR2 SVGIG (reference sequence). This CDR3 comprises 12 residues. V was shortened by 0 bases and J by 8 bases, with 5 bases between the two germline ends. CDR3 sequence (DNA): TGTGCCTGGAGTGTAACACATTCACCCCTCCACTTT. This gives the protein CAWSVTHSPLHF.

The chain uses TRBV20-1 and TRBJ2-3; D ambiguous. The CDR3 is 14 amino acids. Germline values: CDR1 DFQATT, CDR2 SNEGSKA (reference sequence). The V end lost 3 bases, the J end lost 1 base, and 11 bases lay between the germline ends. The CDR3 sequence is CSASFGIGTDTQYF. CDR3 sequence (DNA): TGCAGTGCTAGTTTCGGCATTGGCACAGATACGCAGTATTTT.

The rearrangement uses TRBV3-1 (or the pseudogene TRBV3-2) and TRBJ1-6, with D possibly being TRBD1 (5 bases). This CDR3 is 13 amino acids long. Trimming left V 3 bases short and J 6 bases short, with 6 bases between. In germline, CDR1 is LGHDT, CDR2 YNNKEL (reference sequence). In DNA, the CDR3 is TGTGCCAGCAGCCAGGGACTTAATTCACCCCTCCACTTT. Encoded protein: CASSQGLNSPLHF.

The rearrangement joins TRBV11-2 to TRBJ2-6; a weak D match, TRBD2 (5 bases). The CDR3 covers 14 residues. The V end lost 5 bases, the J end lost 3 bases, and 8 bases lay between the germline ends. Germline V gene sequence: CDR1 SGHAT, CDR2 FQNNGV. The CDR3 region is CASSLGGGANVLTF. Written as DNA, the CDR3 is TGTGCCAGCAGCCTCGGAGGTGGGGCCAACGTCCTGACTTTC.

This sequence joins TRBV5-4 and TRBJ2-3; 10 nucleotides match TRBD2. Looked up from germline, CDR1 is SGHNT and CDR2 is YYREEE (reference sequence). The CDR3 length is 16 residues. Germline trimming cut 4 bases from V and 0 bases from J; bases unmatched to any gene: 5. The CDR3 sequence: CASSRETSGSTDTQYF. For the CDR3, the DNA is TGTGCCAGCAGCCGTGAGACTAGCGGGAGCACAGATACGCAGTATTTT. Based on the CDR3 plus reference TRBV5-4 and TRBJ2-3, the full variable domain is ETGVTQSPTHLIKTRGQQVTLRCSSQSGHNTVSWYQQALGQGPQFIFQYYREEENGRGNFPPRFSGLQFPNYSSELNVNALELDDSALYLCASSRETSGSTDTQYFGPGTRLTVL.

CDR3 protein: CASGTGQALNTEAFF. CDR3 nucleotides: TGTGCTAGTGGTACGGGACAGGCGCTGAACACTGAAGCTTTCTTT. The rearrangement links TRBV12-5 to TRBJ1-1, with 8 positions matching TRBD1. V lost 5 bases and J lost 0; bases outside the gene matches: 5. The CDR3 has 15 residues. Germline V gene sequence: CDR1 LGHNT, CDR2 FRNRAP.

This sequence joins TRBV2 and TRBJ2-6; the match to TRBD2 covers 7 bases. Looked up from germline, CDR1 is SNHLY and CDR2 is FYNNEI. CDR3 length: 18 residues. Germline trimming cut 8 bases from V and 0 bases from J; bases unmatched to any gene: 13. CDR3: CASPVREGILSGANVLTF. The DNA for the CDR3 is TGTGCCAGCCCTGTTAGGGAGGGGATCCTCTCTGGGGCCAACGTCCTGACTTTC.

The chain has TRBV4-1 and TRBJ2-1; D is undetermined. Germline lookup yields CDR1 MGHRA and CDR2 YSYEKL. This CDR3 has 14 amino acids. V shed 0 bases and J shed 9 bases, with 12 bases lying between them. CDR3 sequence reads: CASSQDLGLREQFF. CDR3 in DNA: TGCGCCAGCAGCCAAGACCTAGGGTTGCGTGAGCAGTTCTTC.

The V call is TRBV12-5, the J call TRBJ2-4; 9 bases agree with TRBD1. The CDR3 covers 20 residues. CDR1 is LGHNT, CDR2 FRNRAP, per germline. After removal of 3 bases from V and 0 bases from J, the junction contained 15 bases not matched to a gene. The CDR3 region is CASGFTGTGNQALAKNIQYF. The CDR3 coding sequence is TGTGCTAGTGGTTTCACCGGGACAGGGAACCAGGCCCTAGCCAAAAACATTCAGTACTTC.

This chain links TRBV20-1 with TRBJ2-1, with no clear D. In germline, CDR1 is DFQATT, CDR2 SNEGSKA (reference sequence). The germline V and J ends were trimmed by 3 bases and 8 bases, with 23 bases remaining between them. This CDR3 has 16 amino acids. The DNA of the CDR3 is TGCAGTGCTAGTGATACGGCCTCACCCCAAGGCGATGAGCAGTTCTTC. It is translated as CSASDTASPQGDEQFF.

The CDR3 coding sequence is TGCGCCAGCAGCCAAGATCAGGGGGCGACTGGAAACACCATATATTTT. Protein product: CASSQDQGATGNTIYF. This chain connects TRBV4-1 to TRBJ1-3, with 8 positions matching TRBD1. The CDR3 runs to 16 residues. The ends lost 0 bases at V and 2 bases at J; junction bases unmatched: 3. Germline V gene sequence: CDR1 MGHRA, CDR2 YSYEKL.

This clone appeared once. Other DNA sequences in the same sample also yield this CDR3. V is TRBV29-1 and J is TRBJ1-1; 7 bases fit TRBD1. Germline lookup yields CDR1 SQVTM and CDR2 ANQGSEA. The CDR3 has 13 residues. V shed 5 bases and J 0 bases; nucleotides not matched to a gene: 3. The CDR3 loop is CSVRTGMNTEAFF. In DNA, the CDR3 is TGCAGCGTTAGGACAGGCATGAACACTGAAGCTTTCTTT.

The V gene is TRBV19, the J gene TRBJ1-2; TRBD1 agrees at 9 bases. CDR3 size: 16 residues. Losses at the gene ends were 6 bases for V and 10 bases for J; bases not matched to a gene: 18. CDR1 and CDR2 from the germline V gene are LNHDA and SQIVND (reference sequence). CDR3 sequence: CASSLPGQGIGPHYTF. For the CDR3, the DNA is TGTGCCAGTAGCCTCCCGGGACAGGGAATAGGGCCTCACTACACCTTC.